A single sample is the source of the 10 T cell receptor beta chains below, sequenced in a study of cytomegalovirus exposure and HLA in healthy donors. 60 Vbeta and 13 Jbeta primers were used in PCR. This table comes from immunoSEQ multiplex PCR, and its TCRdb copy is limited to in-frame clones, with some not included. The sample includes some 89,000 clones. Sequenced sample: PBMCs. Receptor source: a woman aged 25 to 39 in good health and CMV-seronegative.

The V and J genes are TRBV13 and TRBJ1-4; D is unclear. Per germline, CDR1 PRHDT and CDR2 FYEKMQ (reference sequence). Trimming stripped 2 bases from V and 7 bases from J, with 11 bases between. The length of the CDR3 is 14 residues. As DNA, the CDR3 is TGTGCCAGCAGCTTATTTTGGTCGGGTGAAAAACTGTTTTTT. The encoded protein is CASSLFWSGEKLFF.

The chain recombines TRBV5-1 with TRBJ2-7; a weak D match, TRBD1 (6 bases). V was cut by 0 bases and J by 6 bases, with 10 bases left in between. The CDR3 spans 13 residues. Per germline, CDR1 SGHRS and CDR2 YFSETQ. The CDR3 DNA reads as TGCGCCAGCAGCTTGGAATCAGGGGTCGAGCAGTACTTC. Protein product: CASSLESGVEQYF.

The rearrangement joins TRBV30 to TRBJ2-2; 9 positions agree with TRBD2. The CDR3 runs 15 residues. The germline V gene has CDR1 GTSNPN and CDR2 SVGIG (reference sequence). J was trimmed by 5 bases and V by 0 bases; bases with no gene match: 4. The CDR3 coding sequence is TGTGCCTGGAGTGTTCAGCTAGCGGGGACCGGGGAGCTGTTTTTT. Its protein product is CAWSVQLAGTGELFF. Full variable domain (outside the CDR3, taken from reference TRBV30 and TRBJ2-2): SQTIHQWPATLVQPVGSPLSLECTVEGTSNPNLYWYRQAAGRGLQLLFYSVGIGQISSEVPQNLSASRPQDRQFILSSKKLLLSDSGFYLCAWSVQLAGTGELFFGEGSRLTVL.

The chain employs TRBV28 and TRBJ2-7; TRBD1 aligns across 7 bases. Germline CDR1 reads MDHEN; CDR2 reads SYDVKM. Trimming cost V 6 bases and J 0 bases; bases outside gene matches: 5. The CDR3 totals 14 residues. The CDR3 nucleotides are TGTGCCAGCAGGTTGACAGGGAGCTCCTACGAGCAGTACTTC. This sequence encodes CASRLTGSSYEQYF.

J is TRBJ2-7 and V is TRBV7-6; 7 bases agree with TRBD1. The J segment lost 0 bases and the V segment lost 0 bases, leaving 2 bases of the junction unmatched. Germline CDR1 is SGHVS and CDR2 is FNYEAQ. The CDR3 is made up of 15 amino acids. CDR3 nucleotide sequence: TGTGCCAGCAGCTTAGCTGGGACAGCCTCCTACGAGCAGTACTTC. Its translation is CASSLAGTASYEQYF.

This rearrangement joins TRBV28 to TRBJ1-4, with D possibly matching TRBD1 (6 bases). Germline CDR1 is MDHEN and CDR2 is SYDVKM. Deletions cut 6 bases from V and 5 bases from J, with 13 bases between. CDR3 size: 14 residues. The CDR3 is CASSFRGENEKLFF. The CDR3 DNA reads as TGTGCCAGCAGCTTCAGGGGAGAGAATGAAAAACTGTTTTTT.

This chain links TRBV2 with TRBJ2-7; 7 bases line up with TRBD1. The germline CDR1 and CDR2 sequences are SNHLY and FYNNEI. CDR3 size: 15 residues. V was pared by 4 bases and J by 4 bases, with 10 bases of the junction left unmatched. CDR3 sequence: CASSGLDRQKYEQYF. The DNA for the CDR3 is TGTGCCAGCAGTGGCCTGGACAGGCAGAAATACGAGCAGTACTTC.

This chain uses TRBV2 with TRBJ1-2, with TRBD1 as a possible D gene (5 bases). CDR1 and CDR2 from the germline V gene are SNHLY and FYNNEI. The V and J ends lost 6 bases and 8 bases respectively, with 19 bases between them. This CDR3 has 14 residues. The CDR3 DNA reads TGTGCCAGCAGCGAAACTCGGGGGTCGGGAGGCTACACCTTC. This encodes CASSETRGSGGYTF.

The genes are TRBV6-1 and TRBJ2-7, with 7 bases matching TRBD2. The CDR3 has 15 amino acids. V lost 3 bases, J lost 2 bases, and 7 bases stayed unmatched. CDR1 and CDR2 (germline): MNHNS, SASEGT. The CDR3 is CASSDPGGSPYEQYF. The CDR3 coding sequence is TGTGCCAGCAGTGACCCGGGGGGAAGCCCCTACGAGCAGTACTTC.

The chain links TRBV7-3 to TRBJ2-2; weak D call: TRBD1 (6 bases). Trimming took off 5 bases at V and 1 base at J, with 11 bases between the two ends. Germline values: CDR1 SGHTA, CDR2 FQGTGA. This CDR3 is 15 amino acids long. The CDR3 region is CASSHGGENTGELFF. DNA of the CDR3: TGTGCCAGCAGCCATGGGGGCGAGAACACCGGGGAGCTGTTTTTT.